These 5 T cell receptor beta chains came from one sample sequenced in a study of cytomegalovirus exposure and HLA in healthy donors. A multiplex PCR was run with 60 Vbeta primers and 13 Jbeta primers. The table came from immunoSEQ multiplex PCR; TCRdb's copy has only in-frame clones and leaves some out. The table records 130,000 to 150,000 clones, about 80% of them present only once. The sample comprised PBMCs. All receptors come from a male donor in good health and CMV-seronegative.

The gene calls are TRBV14 and TRBJ1-3; D uncertain. V lost 1 base and J 4 bases, leaving 11 bases between the germline ends. Germline CDR1 reads SGHDN; CDR2 reads FVKESK. CDR3 size: 15 residues. CDR3 sequence (DNA): TGTGCCAGCAGCCAAGGTAGTCTTCTGGGAAACACCATATATTTT. This translates into CASSQGSLLGNTIYF.

The chain joins TRBV29-1 to TRBJ1-2; D remains unclear. The CDR3 covers 12 residues. Germline CDR1 reads SQVTM; CDR2 reads ANQGSEA. The V and J ends lost 3 bases and 3 bases respectively, with 8 bases between them. The CDR3 spells CSVDPGDYGYTF. CDR3 nucleotides: TGCAGCGTTGACCCGGGAGACTATGGCTACACCTTC.

The chain combines TRBV5-1 with TRBJ2-7; unclear D gene. V lost 0 bases and J 4 bases, leaving 11 bases between the germline ends. From germline, CDR1 is SGHRS and CDR2 YFSETQ. This CDR3 is 14 amino acids long. The CDR3 loop is CASSLVPPGYEQYF. CDR3 nucleotide sequence: TGCGCCAGCAGCTTGGTGCCCCCAGGTTACGAGCAGTACTTC.

The CDR3 protein is CASSQGNTGLNTGELFF. CDR3 in DNA: TGCGCCAGCAGCCAAGGTAACACAGGGCTGAACACCGGGGAGCTGTTTTTT. The chain is built from TRBV4-1 and TRBJ2-2, with D possibly matching TRBD1 (6 bases). This CDR3 region has 17 residues. Germline V gene sequence: CDR1 MGHRA, CDR2 YSYEKL. Trimming removed 1 base at V and 1 base at J, with 13 bases between.

Only one count was recorded for this clone. The chain employs TRBV28 and TRBJ1-5; TRBD1 matches 8 bases. V shed 6 bases, J shed 1 base, and the junction held 5 bases outside the gene matches. CDR1 and CDR2 (germline): MDHEN, SYDVKM. This CDR3 region has 15 residues. The CDR3 region is CASRRGDRSNQPQHF. DNA of the CDR3: TGTGCCAGCAGGCGTGGGGACAGGAGCAATCAGCCCCAGCATTTT.